These 2 T cell receptor beta chains were all obtained from the same sample, sequenced in a study of blood T cells in healthy people across ages. The use of a sample-barcoded 5' primer and a J-beta primer mix characterized a second PCR of about 7 to 12 cycles. TCRdb analysed the 5' RACE reads with MiXCR anew, one entry per CDR3 protein. The repertoire holds around 710,000 distinct CDR3 sequences, with around 46% as singletons. Sequenced sample: blood. The receptors originated from a woman aged 55-69 years in good health.

This chain connects TRBV6-2 or TRBV6-3 to TRBJ1-2; TRBD1 might be the D (5 bases). This CDR3 is 13 amino acids long. The V gene's germline CDR1 is MNHEY and CDR2 SVGEGT. V was pared by 2 bases and J by 8 bases, with 12 bases between. The CDR3 nucleotides are TGTGCCAGCAGTTACCTCGCAGGGACGGGCTACACCTTC. Amino acids: CASSYLAGTGYTF.

The genes are TRBV6-2 or TRBV6-3 and TRBJ2-2; D is perhaps TRBD1 (5 bases). The germline gives CDR1 MNHEY, CDR2 SVGEGT. The CDR3 runs to 16 residues. The V gene lost 6 bases and the J gene lost 0 bases, with 14 bases spanning the gap. The CDR3 DNA reads as TGTGCCAGCAGCAGCGACAGTCTTGCGAACACCGGGGAGCTGTTTTTT. Translated: CASSSDSLANTGELFF.